What follows are 30 T cell receptor beta chains derived from one specimen sequenced in a study of T cell clones after liver transplantation. Only in-frame clones appear in the TCRdb table, and some are missing; sequencing was by immunoSEQ multiplex PCR. The data show 98,000 or so clones, approximately 78% seen once. The source material was CD4+ T cells from blood, sampled before liver transplant. These TCRs come from a human donor who received a liver transplant.

V gene TRBV6-6 combines with J gene TRBJ2-5; either TRBD1 or TRBD2 may supply D (6 bases each). The CDR3 is made up of 13 amino acids. Trimming left V 6 bases short and J 6 bases short, with 14 bases between. Germline V gene sequence: CDR1 MNHNY, CDR2 SVGAGI (reference sequence). The CDR3 DNA is TGTGCCAGCAGCCGGACAGCGGGCCAGACCCAGTACTTC. As protein: CASSRTAGQTQYF.

This clone was detected only a few times. The genes are TRBV5-1 and TRBJ1-5, with 7 bases lining up with TRBD1. J gave up 7 bases and V 3 bases, and 7 bases lay outside the gene matches. CDR3 length: 14 residues. The germline V gene has CDR1 SGHRS and CDR2 YFSETQ. The CDR3 protein is CASSSGQVGQPQHF. Written as DNA, the CDR3 is TGCGCCAGCAGCTCTGGACAGGTAGGACAGCCCCAGCATTTT.

The CDR3 loop is CASSLGVGNQPQHF. CDR3 nucleotide sequence: TGTGCCAGCAGCCTAGGGGTAGGCAATCAGCCCCAGCATTTT. The chain recombines TRBV7-8 with TRBJ1-5, with D perhaps TRBD1 (5 bases). CDR3 length: 14 amino acids. V gave up 5 bases and J gave up 2 bases, with 10 bases separating them. Germline V gene sequence: CDR1 SGHVS, CDR2 FQNEAQ.

V is TRBV28 and J is TRBJ1-2, with 7 bases aligning to TRBD1. This CDR3 is 14 amino acids long. V lost 3 bases, J lost 2 bases, and 3 bases stayed unmatched. Germline CDR1 reads MDHEN; CDR2 reads SYDVKM. This CDR3 is CASSFRDRNYGYTF. In DNA form, the CDR3 reads TGTGCCAGCAGTTTCCGGGACAGAAACTATGGCTACACCTTC.

The chain recombines TRBV27 with TRBJ2-4; no reliable D call. Germline CDR1 reads MNHEY; CDR2 reads SMNVEV (reference sequence). CDR3 size: 13 residues. Deletions cut 3 bases from V and 3 bases from J, with 6 bases between. CDR3 amino acids: CASSFSVKNIQYF. DNA for the CDR3: TGTGCCAGCAGTTTTTCGGTCAAAAACATTCAGTACTTC.

There are a few counts of this clone. The genes are TRBV6-5 and TRBJ1-2, with D possibly being TRBD1 (5 bases). The V end lost 6 bases, the J end lost 5 bases, and 16 bases lay between the germline ends. This CDR3 is built from 14 residues. Per germline, CDR1 MNHEY and CDR2 SVGAGI. CDR3 sequence (DNA): TGTGCCAGCAGGTCCTTGGGGTGGGGGTATGGCTACACCTTC. It specifies CASRSLGWGYGYTF.

The chain employs TRBV10-1 and TRBJ2-7; 7 positions agree with TRBD1. This CDR3 spans 15 amino acids. CDR1 and CDR2 (germline): WNHNN, SYGVQD (reference sequence). V shed 3 bases, J shed 5 bases, and the junction held 10 bases outside the gene matches. CDR3 in amino acids: CASSEGNRGADEQYF. CDR3 DNA sequence: TGCGCCAGCAGTGAAGGTAACAGGGGAGCCGACGAGCAGTACTTC.

V and J are TRBV5-1 and TRBJ2-1; D gene unclear. The CDR3 has 10 residues. The germline V gene encodes CDR1 SGHRS and CDR2 YFSETQ. V was clipped by 9 bases and J by 10 bases, with 11 bases between them. In nucleotides, the CDR3 is TGCGCCAATCCCCAGTACGAGCAGTTCTTC. Translating it yields CANPQYEQFF.

The gene calls are TRBV5-1 and TRBJ2-3, with no clear D. The germline CDR1 and CDR2 sequences are SGHRS and YFSETQ. The V end was cut by 4 bases, the J end by 3 bases, with 6 bases between. The CDR3 sequence is 12 residues long. The CDR3 nucleotides are TGCGCCAGCAGCCTAGAGACAGATACGCAGTATTTT. Amino acids: CASSLETDTQYF. The whole variable domain, filled in from reference TRBV5-1 and TRBJ2-3, reads KAGVTQTPRYLIKTRGQQVTLSCSPISGHRSVSWYQQTPGQGLQFLFEYFSETQRNKGNFPGRFSGRQFSNSRSEMNVSTLELGDSALYLCASSLETDTQYFGPGTRLTVL.

The gene calls are TRBV19 and TRBJ2-5; perhaps TRBD2 as D (6 bases). This CDR3 spans 11 amino acids. V dropped 6 bases and J dropped 8 bases, with 10 bases sitting between them. Germline lookup yields CDR1 LNHDA and CDR2 SQIVND (reference sequence). CDR3 DNA sequence: TGTGCCAGTAGCTTGGGACTCACCCAGTACTTC. Encoded protein: CASSLGLTQYF.

The chain combines TRBV23-1 with TRBJ1-1; no definite D call. TRBV23-1 is sorted into the ORF group, with uncertain function. The V gene lost 0 bases and the J gene lost 4 bases, with 3 bases spanning the gap. The CDR3 runs 12 residues. CDR3 amino acids: CASSQSSTEAFF. DNA of the CDR3: TGCGCCAGCAGTCAATCGAGCACTGAAGCTTTCTTT.

The CDR3 protein is CASSFKSRGGSNQPQHF. CDR3 sequence (DNA): TGTGCCAGCAGTTTTAAATCGAGGGGTGGGAGCAATCAGCCCCAGCATTTT. The chain is built from TRBV27 and TRBJ1-5, with TRBD1 as a possible D gene (5 bases). In germline, CDR1 is MNHEY, CDR2 SMNVEV (reference sequence). The CDR3 is 17 amino acids. V lost 3 bases, J lost 1 base, and 16 bases lay in between.

The V and J genes are TRBV7-6 and TRBJ2-1; D is undetermined. This CDR3 is 13 amino acids long. The V and J ends lost 5 bases and 0 bases respectively, with 5 bases between them. CDR1 is SGHVS and CDR2 is FNYEAQ in the germline V gene. The CDR3 DNA is TGTGCCAGCAGCCGTCACTCCTACAATGAGCAGTTCTTC. Its protein is CASSRHSYNEQFF.

The V and J genes are TRBV19 and TRBJ1-5; 7 bases map to TRBD1. Trimming took 3 bases from V and 0 from J; bases not matched to a gene: 5. The CDR3 consists of 16 residues. The germline V gene has CDR1 LNHDA and CDR2 SQIVND (reference sequence). CDR3 protein: CASSILNRGSNQPQHF. As DNA, the CDR3 is TGTGCCAGTAGTATCTTAAACAGGGGTAGCAATCAGCCCCAGCATTTT.

The chain links TRBV9 to TRBJ2-5; 11 bases agree with TRBD1. The germline gives CDR1 SGDLS, CDR2 YYNGEE. The CDR3 runs 16 residues. The junction had 8 bases not matched to a gene; V was cut back by 2 bases and J by 5 bases. The CDR3 DNA follows: TGTGCCAGCAGCGTTGGACAGGGGGCGTACTGGGAGACCCAGTACTTC. Translated, it gives CASSVGQGAYWETQYF.

The chain is built from TRBV27 and TRBJ1-1; D gene unclear. The germline CDR1 and CDR2 sequences are MNHEY and SMNVEV (reference sequence). Trimming shortened V by 3 bases and J by 0 bases, and 11 bases separated the two germline ends. The CDR3 extends over 15 amino acids. This CDR3 is CASSFSEDLNTEAFF. CDR3 nucleotide sequence: TGTGCCAGCAGTTTTAGTGAGGACTTGAACACTGAAGCTTTCTTT.

V gene TRBV6-1 combines with J gene TRBJ1-2; no clear D. Trimming shortened V by 6 bases and J by 2 bases, and 10 bases separated the two germline ends. Looked up from germline, CDR1 is MNHNS and CDR2 is SASEGT. This CDR3 is 13 amino acids long. CDR3 in amino acids: CASRREGNYGYTF. CDR3 nucleotide sequence: TGTGCCAGCAGAAGGGAAGGGAACTATGGCTACACCTTC.

A single count supports this clone. In DNA, the CDR3 is TGTGCCCTTACCTCGGTTGGCAAAAACATTCAGTACTTC. It encodes CALTSVGKNIQYF. The chain uses TRBV6-1 and TRBJ2-4; the D is unclear. The length of the CDR3 is 13 residues. Germline V gene lookup returns CDR1 MNHNS and CDR2 SASEGT. Between the trimmed V and J ends, which lost 11 bases and 3 bases, there was a span of 14 bases.

The chain links TRBV14 to TRBJ2-5, with TRBD1 matching 8 bases. This CDR3 contains 15 residues. The V gene's germline CDR1 is SGHDN and CDR2 FVKESK. Trimming cost V 3 bases and J 4 bases; bases outside gene matches: 7. In DNA form, the CDR3 reads TGTGCCAGCAGCCACCTAAGGACAGGGCGAGAGACCCAGTACTTC. Translated: CASSHLRTGRETQYF. Variable domain in full (rest from reference TRBV14 and TRBJ2-5): EAGVTQFPSHSVIEKGQTVTLRCDPISGHDNLYWYRRVMGKEIKFLLHFVKESKQDESGMPNNRFLAERTGGTYSTLKVQPAELEDSGVYFCASSHLRTGRETQYFGPGTRLLVL.

The chain couples TRBV5-1 to TRBJ1-1; perhaps TRBD1 as D (6 bases). The V and J ends lost 0 bases and 6 bases respectively, with 12 bases between them. The germline V gene encodes CDR1 SGHRS and CDR2 YFSETQ. The CDR3 covers 14 residues. The CDR3 sequence is CASSLAGVSPEAFF. The CDR3 bases are TGCGCCAGCAGCTTGGCAGGGGTATCGCCTGAAGCTTTCTTT.

This rearrangement joins TRBV2 to TRBJ1-5; no reliable D call. The V end was cut by 9 bases, the J end by 7 bases, with 13 bases between. Germline V gives CDR1 SNHLY, CDR2 FYNNEI. This CDR3 region has 12 residues. The CDR3 DNA reads as TGTGCCAGTACAGTCAACGGGCAGCCCCAGCATTTT. Protein sequence: CASTVNGQPQHF.

The V and J genes are TRBV28 and TRBJ1-5, with D possibly matching TRBD1 (5 bases). The CDR3 consists of 14 residues. V was shortened by 6 bases and J by 11 bases, with 20 bases between the two germline ends. Germline V lookup: CDR1 MDHEN, CDR2 SYDVKM. The CDR3 sequence is CASSGKGVGSTQHF. The CDR3 DNA reads TGTGCCAGCAGCGGTAAAGGGGTAGGTTCAACCCAGCATTTT.

The rearrangement links TRBV28 to TRBJ1-5, with D possibly TRBD1 on 5 matching bases. There are 15 residues in the CDR3. V lost 2 bases and J 4 bases, leaving 12 bases between the germline ends. Per the germline V gene, CDR1 is MDHEN and CDR2 is SYDVKM. The CDR3 DNA is TGTGCCAGCAGTTTACCCAGGGCACTTAATCAGCCCCAGCATTTT. This gives the protein CASSLPRALNQPQHF.

This chain connects TRBV7-8 to TRBJ2-7, with 9 nucleotides matching TRBD2. The germline V gene has CDR1 SGHVS and CDR2 FQNEAQ. V was clipped by 5 bases and J by 4 bases; unmatched bases: 15. This CDR3 has 17 amino acids. CDR3 nucleotide sequence: TGTGCCAGCAGCCCCAACTTAATGGTGGCGGGAGGGTACGAGCAGTACTTC. Translation gives CASSPNLMVAGGYEQYF.

This clone turned up a few times. The chain has TRBV7-3 and TRBJ2-4, with TRBD1 identical over 7 bases. Unmatched junction bases numbered 2, after V lost 5 bases and J lost 1 base. Germline V CDR1 and CDR2: SGHTA, FQGTGA. This CDR3 region has 14 residues. The CDR3, as DNA: TGTGCCAGCAGCCTGGGACAGGCCAAAAACATTCAGTACTTC. It yields the protein CASSLGQAKNIQYF.

With respect to this clone: Other nucleotide sequences from this sample produce the same CDR3. This rearrangement joins TRBV7-9 to TRBJ2-5; D not certain. The V end lost 1 base, the J end lost 5 bases, and 8 bases lay between the germline ends. Germline V gene data show CDR1 as SEHNR and CDR2 as FQNEAQ (reference sequence). The CDR3 totals 13 residues. In nucleotides, the CDR3 is TGTGCCAGCAGCTTAGAACTCCGGGAGACCCAGTACTTC. It yields the protein CASSLELRETQYF.

V is TRBV18 and J is TRBJ2-2; the D gene could be TRBD1 or TRBD2 (6 bases each). CDR3 length equals 15 residues. The V and J ends lost 2 bases and 4 bases respectively, with 11 bases between them. The germline CDR1 and CDR2 sequences are KGHSH and LQKENI. The CDR3 nucleotides are TGTGCCAGCTCACCAAGGGGGACTCGCACCGGGGAGCTGTTTTTT. It yields the protein CASSPRGTRTGELFF.

Only a few counts were recorded for this clone. The chain recombines TRBV6-1 with TRBJ2-7; the match to TRBD2 covers 9 bases. From germline, CDR1 is MNHNS and CDR2 SASEGT. This CDR3 comprises 16 residues. Trimming at V came to 3 bases and at J to 1 base, leaving 7 bases not matched to a gene. Here the CDR3 DNA reads TGTGCCAGCAGTGAGGCCCTTAGCGGGAGTTCCTACGAGCAGTACTTC. Protein sequence: CASSEALSGSSYEQYF.

The J gene is TRBJ1-1, the V gene TRBV29-1; weak D call: TRBD1 (6 bases). V lost 7 bases and J lost 0, with 12 bases in between. CDR1 and CDR2 from the germline V gene are SQVTM and ANQGSEA. This CDR3 spans 13 amino acids. CDR3 coding DNA: TGCAGCGCCGGAAGGGGGTTGAACACTGAAGCTTTCTTT. Protein product: CSAGRGLNTEAFF.

The genes are TRBV14 and TRBJ1-1, with D possibly TRBD1 on 5 matching bases. V shed 4 bases and J shed 1 base, with 13 bases lying between them. The V gene's germline CDR1 is SGHDN and CDR2 FVKESK. The CDR3 spans 15 residues. CDR3 nucleotides: TGTGCCAGCAGCCGCCGTGCAGGGACGAACACTGAAGCTTTCTTT. As protein: CASSRRAGTNTEAFF.